The 20 T cell receptor beta chains reported below all come from one sample, sequenced in a study of metastatic and nonmetastatic thyroid tumors. TCRdb re-analyzed the PCR reads through MiXCR. The repertoire includes about 92,000 clones, 14% to 15% of them detected once, and roughly 3.9% sits in the top ten. Thyroid surgery was preceded by no treatment in any patient. The sample was blood. The receptor set was obtained from a female donor with papillary thyroid cancer or a benign thyroid nodule (not recorded which). Some clones in this sample may be carry-over from other donors' samples.

This clone was found many times. CDR3 sequence: CSARNDRVERYEQYF. The CDR3 coding sequence is TGCAGTGCCCGGAACGACAGGGTAGAAAGGTACGAGCAGTACTTC. This rearrangement joins TRBV20-1 to TRBJ2-7, with 7 nucleotides matching TRBD1. With 6 bases clipped from V and 4 bases from J, the junction kept 15 bases outside the gene matches. The CDR3 consists of 15 residues. Germline values: CDR1 DFQATT, CDR2 SNEGSKA (reference sequence).

The chain uses TRBV20-1 and TRBJ2-1, with 9 positions matching TRBD1. Unmatched junction bases numbered 7, after V lost 5 bases and J lost 2 bases. In germline, CDR1 is DFQATT, CDR2 SNEGSKA (reference sequence). The CDR3 is 15 amino acids. The CDR3 DNA reads as TGCAGTGCTGTAATGCGACAGGGGGCCTACAATGAGCAGTTCTTC. Protein product: CSAVMRQGAYNEQFF.

This clone was found many times. This chain joins TRBV6-1 and TRBJ2-7; TRBD1 is a possible D gene (5 bases). There are 15 residues in the CDR3. Germline CDR1 MNHNS, CDR2 SASEGT. The germline V and J ends were trimmed by 2 bases and 2 bases, with 13 bases remaining between them. For the CDR3, the DNA is TGTGCCAGCAGTGAATTGGCGACAGCCCCCTACGAGCAGTACTTC. Translating gives CASSELATAPYEQYF.

This clone has just a few counts. This chain connects TRBV5-6 to TRBJ2-3; D gene ambiguous. The CDR3 covers 13 residues. The V gene lost 2 bases and the J gene lost 4 bases, with 8 bases spanning the gap. Germline lookup yields CDR1 SGHDT and CDR2 YYEEEE. CDR3 amino acids: CASSLEFPDTQYF. The CDR3 DNA follows: TGTGCCAGCAGCTTAGAATTTCCAGATACGCAGTATTTT.

This clone came up a few times. A much bigger clone sits one base away, suggesting this may be a read error. Other DNA sequences from this sample encode an identical CDR3 as well. The chain joins TRBV28 to TRBJ2-3; 7 bases agree with TRBD2. J gave up 2 bases and V 3 bases, and 11 bases lay outside the gene matches. The V gene's germline CDR1 is MDHEN and CDR2 SYDVKM. The CDR3 covers 17 residues. CDR3 sequence (DNA): TGTGCCAGCAGTTTGTCACGGCGCGGGGGACCCACAGATACGCAGTATTTT. This translates into CASSLSRRGGPTDTQYF.

The chain uses TRBV7-2 and TRBJ1-2, with a weak D call TRBD1 (5 bases). V shed 5 bases and J shed 7 bases, with 20 bases lying between them. The CDR3 spans 15 residues. Germline V CDR1 and CDR2: SGHTA, FQGNSA. The CDR3 here is CASSHRRRGIVGYTF. The CDR3, as DNA: TGTGCCAGCAGCCACCGGCGGCGGGGGATTGTTGGCTACACCTTC.

This clone was counted at least ten times. This chain uses TRBV2 with TRBJ1-2; 7 positions agree with TRBD1. With V trimmed by 3 bases and J by 8 bases, 9 bases remained unmatched. This CDR3 is 14 amino acids long. Looked up from germline, CDR1 is SNHLY and CDR2 is FYNNEI. The CDR3 DNA reads TGTGCCAGCAGTGAGGGTAGGACAGGCGAAGGCTACACCTTC. Amino acid sequence: CASSEGRTGEGYTF.

This clone was seen at least ten times. The rearrangement joins TRBV19 to TRBJ2-7, with 8 positions matching TRBD1. V trimming: 1 base; J trimming: 4 bases; junction bases outside the gene matches: 6. The length of the CDR3 is 15 residues. Germline loops: CDR1 LNHDA, CDR2 SQIVND (reference sequence). Here the CDR3 reads CASSIGRQGLYEQYF. The CDR3 DNA reads TGTGCCAGTAGTATAGGCCGACAGGGGCTGTACGAGCAGTACTTC.

As to this clone: This could be a read error, since a much larger clone is one nucleotide away. In the same sample, other DNA sequences code for this CDR3. This CDR3 reads CASSLELAGAGETQYF. The CDR3 DNA is TGCGCCAGCAGCTTGGAGCTAGCTGGGGCGGGAGAGACCCAGTACTTC. The V gene is TRBV5-1, the J gene TRBJ2-5; D may be TRBD1 or TRBD2 (5 bases each). CDR1 and CDR2 from the germline V gene are SGHRS and YFSETQ. Trimming took off 0 bases at V and 4 bases at J, with 16 bases between the two ends. This CDR3 comprises 16 residues.

This clone was seen only a few times. It may be a read error: a sequence one base away is much more abundant. The V gene is TRBV27, the J gene TRBJ2-1; D is possibly TRBD2 (7 bases). The CDR3 sequence is 14 residues long. The germline gives CDR1 MNHEY, CDR2 SMNVEV (reference sequence). V lost 3 bases, J lost 9 bases, and 15 bases lay in between. The CDR3 coding sequence is TGTGCCAGCAGTTTCGGGGGGCGAGGGACTGAGCAGTTCTTC. As protein: CASSFGGRGTEQFF.

This clone was observed many times. The chain joins TRBV6-5 to TRBJ2-3, with TRBD2 matching 7 bases. Germline CDR1 reads MNHEY; CDR2 reads SVGAGI. V was pared by 2 bases and J by 3 bases, with 5 bases of the junction left unmatched. CDR3 length: 15 residues. The chain's CDR3 is CASSYRQGGTDTQYF. The CDR3 DNA is TGTGCCAGCAGTTACCGGCAGGGAGGGACAGATACGCAGTATTTT.

About this clone itself: Without the conserved terminal phenylalanine or tryptophan, this CDR3 likely stems from a read error. The DNA is omitted, as the CDR3 cannot be located on it reliably, and the CDR3 follows TCRdb's listing. This chain connects TRBV7-2 to TRBJ1-1. 10 amino acids form the CDR3, both terminal residues included. CDR1 is SGHTA and CDR2 is FQGNSA in the germline V gene. The CDR3 spells CASSLEPWGG.

This clone was observed at least ten times. V and J are TRBV7-2 and TRBJ2-5; 10 bases are a match to TRBD2. With 6 bases clipped from V and 3 bases from J, the junction kept 7 bases outside the gene matches. The CDR3 is 15 residues long. CDR1 and CDR2 (germline): SGHTA, FQGNSA. DNA for the CDR3: TGTGCCAGCAGTTCCCTAGCGGGGGTAGAAGAGACCCAGTACTTC. It is translated as CASSSLAGVEETQYF. The full variable domain, in which reference TRBV7-2 and TRBJ2-5 provide the parts outside the CDR3, is GAGVSQSPSNKVTEKGKDVELRCDPISGHTALYWYRQSLGQGLEFLIYFQGNSAPDKSGLPSDRFSAERTGGSVSTLTIQRTQQEDSAVYLCASSSLAGVEETQYFGPGTRLLVL.

This clone was found a few times. A much larger clone lies one base from this, so it may be a read error. This rearrangement joins TRBV27 to TRBJ1-2; weak D call: TRBD1 (6 bases). V lost 4 bases and J lost 8, with 11 bases in between. The germline gives CDR1 MNHEY, CDR2 SMNVEV (reference sequence). The CDR3 is 12 residues long. The CDR3 DNA follows: TGTGCCAGCAGTTGGCAGGGGAGGGGCTACACCTTC. This sequence encodes CASSWQGRGYTF.

Details on this clone: A read error may explain this, as a much larger clone is one base away. The CDR3 DNA sequence: TGCAGTGGGGTGGACAGGGTGGAATCTGAAGCTTTCTTT. Its protein is CSGVDRVESEAFF. The chain combines TRBV20-1 with TRBJ1-1; TRBD1 agrees at 8 bases. The junction had 10 bases not matched to a gene; V was cut back by 7 bases and J by 6 bases. Germline V gives CDR1 DFQATT, CDR2 SNEGSKA (reference sequence). The CDR3 is 13 amino acids.

In its sample, this clone was seen a few times. The genes are TRBV6-5 and TRBJ2-7, with D tentatively TRBD2 (6 bases). Germline V gene lookup returns CDR1 MNHEY and CDR2 SVGAGI. The ends were cut back, 0 bases at V and 0 bases at J, with 18 bases in the middle. The CDR3 contains 18 residues. In DNA, the CDR3 is TGTGCCAGCAGTTACTCGAAGGGCGGGGCCGCTAGCTCCTACGAGCAGTACTTC. This translates into CASSYSKGGAASSYEQYF.

This clone has a handful of counts. The rearrangement joins TRBV4-2 to TRBJ2-1; TRBD2 agrees at 8 bases. Looked up from germline, CDR1 is LGHNA and CDR2 is YNFKEQ. This CDR3 is 16 amino acids long. J was trimmed by 4 bases and V by 4 bases; bases with no gene match: 9. The CDR3 nucleotides read TGTGCCAGCAGCCCCCCGTCTAGCGGGTGGTACAATGAGCAGTTCTTC. Amino acids: CASSPPSSGWYNEQFF.

This clone has just a few counts. A read error may be the cause here, since a much bigger clone is one base away. This chain's CDR3 is CASSFPYTGGLFF. CDR3 coding DNA: TGTGCCAGCAGCTTCCCTTACACCGGGGGGCTGTTTTTT. This rearrangement joins TRBV7-2 to TRBJ2-2, with a weak D call TRBD2 (6 bases). Germline V gene data show CDR1 as SGHTA and CDR2 as FQGNSA. The CDR3 totals 13 residues.

This clone was picked up many times. As DNA, the CDR3 is TGCAGTGCTAGAGATCAGTACCTTGCGCATTTT. Amino acids: CSARDQYLAHF. V is TRBV20-1 and J is TRBJ1-5; D is undetermined. In germline, CDR1 is DFQATT, CDR2 SNEGSKA (reference sequence). V was clipped by 0 bases and J by 15 bases, with 12 bases between them. This CDR3 spans 11 amino acids.

This clone was found many times. This chain joins TRBV9 and TRBJ2-3; D gene unclear. With 0 bases removed from V and 3 bases from J, the gap between germline ends came to 2 bases. This CDR3 has 12 residues. CDR1 and CDR2 (germline): SGDLS, YYNGEE. The CDR3 DNA reads TGTGCCAGCAGCGTAGCTACAGATACGCAGTATTTT. Translated, it gives CASSVATDTQYF.